This TCR beta chain came from a study of CD8 T cells in Susac syndrome (dated by TCRdb to the late 2010s). With respect to the entire study: The study used repertoire sequencing to test whether antigen drove CD8+ T cell activation and differentiation in Susac syndrome. Clonality of the CD8+ T cell repertoire was compared between about a dozen healthy donors, about 14 Susac syndrome patients and some 15 multiple sclerosis patients.

From its cysteine to its valine, the CDR3 spans 17 amino acids. Of the read, only the CDR3 DNA is kept; its 51 bases are in frame from base 1. The CDR1 and CDR2 encoded by the germline V gene are SGHTS and YDEGEE. Here V drops 0 bases and J drops 5 bases, and the junction holds 12 bases not matched to any gene. High-throughput TCR beta sequencing profiled peripheral blood CD8+ and CD4+ T cells from healthy donors, Susac syndrome patients and multiple sclerosis patients. The multiple sclerosis controls were treatment-naive patients who had stable or active relapsing-remitting disease and met the revised McDonald criteria. Bulk CD8+ and CD4+ T cells were purified magnetically by negative isolation, whereas CD8+ TEMRA cells were enriched by FACS. Blood was collected in EDTA tubes and processed within 24 hours, with PBMCs isolated through density gradient centrifugation. PBMCs intended for TCR sequencing were cryopreserved in liquid nitrogen and were subsequently thawed in a 37 degrees C water bath. A purity of at least 90% was achieved for sorted or isolated CD4+, CD8+ and CD8+ TEMRA cells.

With respect to this clonotype: Its target antigen remains unknown. No base qualities exist here, and no much larger clone lies one base off it.

Here is what the overall study found, with its caveats: The number of individuals in the TCR sequencing and HLA analysis was acknowledged as relatively small.

RNA was extracted with the RNeasy kit and about 0.5 to 1 ug was reverse transcribed using random hexamers. The immunoSEQ multiplex PCR assay, covering 54 Vbeta and 13 Jbeta segments, was used to amplify TCR beta CDR3 regions. Bias from PCR amplification was corrected by using a synthetic template baseline for primer optimization and for computational correction. Processing in the source paper ran as follows. Reads were annotated to V, D and J genes according to IMGT and were analyzed with immunoSEQ Analyzer, with only productive sequences retained. Clonality was calculated as one minus the Shannon entropy normalized by log2 of the number of productive unique sequences. For each patient and control, public and private clones were evaluated within the 100 most prevalent clones. Clones were defined as Susac-specific if absent from the healthy and MS cohorts, from 1052 published viral clones and from other ImmuneACCESS disease sequences. The public reads were reprocessed in TCRdb via fastp at Q25 and MiXCR, keeping in-frame beta chains. Rows matching on CDR3 protein sequence are summarized as one entry with the most common DNA and genes. For this entry, the V and J calls and clone size follow TCRdb and not the study's own pipeline. For this sample there are approximately 120,000 distinct CDR3 sequences; about 92% appear just once. Clones ranked in the top ten supply roughly 0.3% of the sample.

This chain is built from TRBV5-8 and TRBJ2-7, with TRBD2 matching 9 junction bases. This TCR derives from a human donor with multiple sclerosis. The sample consisted of CD8+ T cells from PBMCs. Read as DNA, the sequence is TGTGCCAGCAGCTTGGAGAGCGGGAGGCTTCGGGAGCACGAGCAGTACGTC. It codes for CASSLESGRLREHEQYV.